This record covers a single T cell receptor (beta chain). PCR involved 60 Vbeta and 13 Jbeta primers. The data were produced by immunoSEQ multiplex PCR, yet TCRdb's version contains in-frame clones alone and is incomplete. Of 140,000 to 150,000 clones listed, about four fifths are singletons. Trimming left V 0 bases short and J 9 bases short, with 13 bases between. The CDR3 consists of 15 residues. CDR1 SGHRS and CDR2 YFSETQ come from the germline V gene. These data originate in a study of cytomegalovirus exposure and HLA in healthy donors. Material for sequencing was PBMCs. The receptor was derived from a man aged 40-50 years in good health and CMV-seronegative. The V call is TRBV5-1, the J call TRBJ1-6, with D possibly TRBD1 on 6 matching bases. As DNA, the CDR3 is TGCGCCAGCAGCTTGGACGGACAGTTGATTTCACCCCTCCACTTT. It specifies CASSLDGQLISPLHF.